What follows is one T cell receptor beta chain and its context. Antigen specificity is unknown. This record belongs to a study of T cell responses to AZD1222 COVID-19 vaccine. The study, taken as a whole, reports: Among spike-specific TCRs, nearly half reportedly target unmutated variant regions.

Assay used: immunoSEQ multiplex PCR; TCRdb lists only in-frame clones, some missing. The sample holds some 100,000 clones, nearly 90% seen once. This CDR3 contains 13 residues. V was clipped by 2 bases and J by 8 bases, with 12 bases between them. Germline-derived CDR1 and CDR2 are SGHDN and FVKESK. This chain uses TRBV14 with TRBJ1-2, with D hard to call. This receptor was identified in an adult in good health. Source: peripheral blood, taken on day 0 of AZD1222 vaccination. CDR3 sequence (DNA): TGTGCCAGCAGCCAATTGATGGGCGGGGGCTACACCTTC. Its translation: CASSQLMGGGYTF.